These T cell receptor beta chains were read from a single sample in a study of cytomegalovirus exposure and HLA in healthy donors. Clones were sequenced by immunoSEQ multiplex PCR, and TCRdb holds only the in-frame ones, with some missing. This table holds about 190,000 clones, about 77% found once. Sequenced sample: PBMCs. All receptors derive from a man aged 30-40 years in good health and CMV-seropositive. Each CDR3 is given with its conserved first and last residue. Each record gives: J gene, clone size, V gene, D gene, CDR3 protein, CDR3 DNA. The D gene is left open where the match is weak. Rows give clone size only sometimes, using once, few, many, or a class for an expanded clone.

TRBJ2-5 | - | TRBV13 | TRBD1 | CASNLRGQGAPETQYF | TGTGCCAGCAACTTAAGGGGACAGGGGGCCCCAGAGACCCAGTACTTC
TRBJ2-1 | - | TRBV9 | TRBD2 | CASSVGSGRGEQFF | TGTGCCAGCAGCGTAGGGAGCGGGAGAGGTGAGCAGTTCTTC
TRBJ2-2 | once | TRBV4-3 | - | CASSQEGAGDAGELFF | TGCGCCAGCAGCCAAGAGGGGGCAGGGGACGCCGGGGAGCTGTTTTTT
TRBJ1-6 | - | TRBV19 | TRBD1 | CASSIQGADSPLHF | TGTGCCAGTAGTATACAGGGGGCGGATTCACCCCTCCACTTT
TRBJ2-7 | - | TRBV7-3 | - | CASSLEAGLPYEQYF | TGTGCCAGCAGCTTAGAGGCGGGGCTTCCCTACGAGCAGTACTTC
TRBJ2-5 | - | TRBV6-1 | TRBD2 | CASSSWGGQETQYF | TGTGCCAGCAGTTCTTGGGGGGGCCAAGAGACCCAGTACTTC
TRBJ2-5 | - | TRBV9 | TRBD2 | CASSVGLAGAVETQYF | TGTGCCAGCAGCGTAGGGCTAGCGGGAGCGGTTGAGACCCAGTACTTC
TRBJ2-1 | - | TRBV7-3 | TRBD1 | CASSPTGDEQFF | TGTGCCAGCAGTCCGACAGGGGATGAGCAGTTCTTC
TRBJ1-5 | - | TRBV6-1 | - | CASSEVAAANNQPQHF | TGTGCCAGCAGTGAAGTTGCGGCCGCCAATAATCAGCCCCAGCATTTT
TRBJ2-4 | - | TRBV18 | - | CASSLYREIAKNIQYF | TGTGCCAGCTCACTTTACAGGGAAATCGCCAAAAACATTCAGTACTTC
TRBJ2-2 | - | TRBV27 | - | CASSLFWPPGNTGELFF | TGTGCCAGCAGTTTATTTTGGCCCCCAGGGAACACCGGGGAGCTGTTTTTT
TRBJ1-2 | few | TRBV29-1 | - | CSVDLNRAGYTF | TGCAGCGTTGATTTGAACAGGGCGGGCTACACCTTC
TRBJ2-7 | - | TRBV11-2 | TRBD1 | CASSPIKRGQDNSYEQYF | TGTGCCAGCAGCCCAATTAAACGGGGACAGGACAACTCCTACGAGCAGTACTTC
TRBJ2-1 | few | TRBV2 | TRBD2 | CASSYRDYKTVNEQFF | TGTGCCAGCAGCTACCGGGACTATAAAACTGTCAATGAGCAGTTCTTC
TRBJ1-5 | - | TRBV7-2 | TRBD1 | CASSSDRVQPQHF | TGTGCCAGCAGCTCCGACAGGGTTCAGCCCCAGCATTTT
TRBJ1-3 | few | TRBV5-6 | TRBD1 | CASSLSWDRTSGNTIYF | TGTGCCAGCAGCTTATCCTGGGACAGGACCTCTGGAAACACCATATATTTT
TRBJ2-6 | - | TRBV7-9 | - | CASSGRQSGSGANVLTF | TGTGCCAGCAGCGGAAGACAGTCGGGCTCTGGGGCCAACGTCCTGACTTTC
TRBJ2-3 | - | TRBV7-9 | TRBD2 | CASSQRGLAATDTQYF | TGTGCCAGCAGCCAGAGAGGGCTAGCGGCCACAGATACGCAGTATTTT
TRBJ2-3 | - | TRBV6-5 | TRBD2 | CARSYRTSGGDTQYF | TGTGCCAGAAGTTACCGGACTAGCGGGGGAGATACGCAGTATTTT
TRBJ1-2 | - | TRBV10-3 | - | CAISDLAGDHGYTF | TGTGCCATCAGTGATTTGGCGGGGGATCATGGCTACACCTTC
TRBJ1-6 | - | TRBV11-2 | - | CASSFAGTISSPLHF | TGTGCCAGCAGCTTCGCTGGGACAATCTCTTCACCCCTCCACTTT
TRBJ1-5 | - | TRBV19 | - | CAIKGVGNQPQHF | TGTGCCATTAAGGGGGTTGGCAATCAGCCCCAGCATTTT
TRBJ1-1 | - | TRBV9 | - | CASSVIGSNTEAFF | TGTGCCAGCAGCGTAATCGGGTCGAACACTGAAGCTTTCTTT
TRBJ2-5 | few | TRBV30 | - | CAWGFRDMRETQYF | TGTGCCTGGGGTTTCCGGGACATGAGGGAGACCCAGTACTTC
TRBJ2-4 | few | TRBV5-1 | TRBD1 | CASSLRSQGGGKNIQYF | TGCGCCAGCAGCTTGAGATCACAGGGGGGAGGCAAAAACATTCAGTACTTC
TRBJ2-2 | - | TRBV6-6 | TRBD1 | CASSWTGGITGELFF | TGTGCCAGCAGTTGGACAGGGGGCATCACCGGGGAGCTGTTTTTT
TRBJ1-5 | - | TRBV10-3 | TRBD1 | CAISVGQDNSNQPQHF | TGTGCCATCAGTGTGGGACAGGATAATAGCAATCAGCCCCAGCATTTT
TRBJ1-1 | - | TRBV5-5 | TRBD1 | CASSLARGDTEAFF | TGTGCCAGCAGCTTGGCCAGGGGGGACACTGAAGCTTTCTTT
TRBJ2-5 | - | TRBV9 | TRBD2 | CASSKGLAEVWGGETQYF | TGTGCCAGCAGTAAGGGACTAGCGGAGGTTTGGGGAGGGGAGACCCAGTACTTC
TRBJ1-6 | once | TRBV6-1 | - | CASSGPGGSPLHF | TGTGCCAGCAGTGGTCCAGGAGGGTCACCCCTCCACTTT
TRBJ1-5 | once | TRBV29-1 | - | CSVSSGGDRNQPQHF | TGCAGCGTTTCCTCGGGAGGGGATCGGAATCAGCCCCAGCATTTT
TRBJ1-1 | few | TRBV4-3 | - | CASSTRTARGTEAFF | TGCGCCAGCAGCACCAGGACCGCTCGGGGGACTGAAGCTTTCTTT
TRBJ2-7 | - | TRBV19 | - | CASSINPQSEQYF | TGTGCCAGTAGTATAAACCCACAGTCGGAGCAGTACTTC
TRBJ1-5 | - | TRBV4-2 | - | CASSLGDTYQPQHF | TGTGCCAGCAGCTTGGGAGACACTTACCAGCCCCAGCATTTT
TRBJ2-5 | few | TRBV27 | TRBD1 | CASRQGARETQYF | TGTGCCAGCAGACAGGGGGCGAGGGAGACCCAGTACTTC
TRBJ1-1 | - | TRBV18 | - | CASSSAIQGWNTEAFF | TGTGCCAGCTCATCCGCTATACAGGGATGGAACACTGAAGCTTTCTTT
TRBJ2-3 | once | TRBV4-2 | TRBD2 | CASSQEGFSGGQADTQYF | TGTGCCAGCAGCCAAGAGGGATTTAGCGGGGGGCAGGCAGATACGCAGTATTTT
TRBJ1-5 | - | TRBV19 | - | CASSIDGTRDNQPQHF | TGTGCCAGTAGTATAGACGGGACACGAGACAATCAGCCCCAGCATTTT
TRBJ2-3 | - | TRBV29-1 | - | CSVEASSF | TGCAGCGTTGAAGCCTCGTCTTTT
TRBJ1-2 | - | TRBV6-5 | - | CASSYSERSSYTF | TGTGCCAGCAGTTACTCCGAGAGGAGCAGCTACACCTTC
TRBJ2-1 | - | TRBV11-1 | TRBD2 | CASSNPGTSGSGNEQFF | TGTGCCAGCAGCAACCCCGGGACTAGCGGGAGTGGCAATGAGCAGTTCTTC
TRBJ1-1 | - | TRBV19 | TRBD1 | CASSPIRGTGGYTEAFF | TGTGCCAGTAGCCCTATAAGGGGGACAGGGGGCTACACTGAAGCTTTCTTT
TRBJ2-7 | - | TRBV11-2 | - | CASSSRLTGVHEQYF | TGTGCCAGCAGCTCGAGACTAACCGGAGTCCACGAGCAGTACTTC
TRBJ2-1 | - | TRBV5-1 | - | CASSLAPTSNNEQFF | TGCGCCAGCAGCTTGGCGCCGACTAGTAACAATGAGCAGTTCTTC
TRBJ2-2 | once | TRBV6-1 | - | CASSVQVRTGELFF | TGTGCCAGCAGTGTTCAGGTCCGCACCGGGGAGCTGTTTTTT
TRBJ1-5 | - | TRBV10-3 | TRBD1 | CAISGGQGEPQHF | TGTGCCATCAGTGGAGGACAGGGGGAGCCCCAGCATTTT
TRBJ1-5 | - | TRBV10-3 | - | CAISEQGFSQPQHF | TGTGCCATCAGTGAACAGGGATTTAGTCAGCCCCAGCATTTT
TRBJ2-4 | - | TRBV6-1 | - | CASSEAANIQYF | TGTGCCAGCAGTGAAGCTGCGAACATTCAGTACTTC
TRBJ2-7 | - | TRBV15 | - | CATSRTPSSYEQYF | TGTGCCACCAGTAGGACACCAAGCTCCTACGAGCAGTACTTC
TRBJ1-5 | - | TRBV10-3 | - | CAISEPGGQPQHF | TGTGCCATCAGTGAGCCAGGTGGTCAGCCCCAGCATTTT
TRBJ1-4 | - | TRBV5-6 | TRBD1 | CASSLTGAANEKLFF | TGTGCCAGCAGCTTGACAGGGGCGGCTAATGAAAAACTGTTTTTT
TRBJ2-7 | - | TRBV28 | TRBD2 | CASSTPGLAGAYEQYF | TGTGCCAGCAGTACCCCGGGACTAGCGGGAGCCTACGAGCAGTACTTC
TRBJ1-1 | - | TRBV7-2 | TRBD1 | CASSLLIYRTGRKDTEAFF | TGTGCCAGCAGCTTACTAATATACAGGACAGGGAGGAAAGATACTGAAGCTTTCTTT
TRBJ1-2 | few | TRBV6-5 | - | CASSYSRAGVYGYTF | TGTGCCAGCAGTTACTCGAGGGCAGGGGTTTATGGCTACACCTTC
TRBJ2-1 | - | TRBV5-8 | - | CASSGRVNEQFF | TGTGCCAGCAGCGGCAGGGTGAATGAGCAGTTCTTC
TRBJ2-7 | few | TRBV19 | TRBD1 | CASSLNPPPGQGALNEQYF | TGTGCCAGTAGTTTAAACCCTCCCCCGGGACAGGGGGCGCTAAACGAGCAGTACTTC
TRBJ1-3 | - | TRBV5-4 | - | CASRTPPGNTIYF | TGTGCCAGCAGGACTCCTCCTGGAAACACCATATATTTT
TRBJ1-2 | once | TRBV29-1 | TRBD1 | CSVAGTDSNYGYTF | TGCAGCGTTGCGGGGACAGACTCTAACTATGGCTACACCTTC
TRBJ2-6 | - | TRBV5-4 | - | CASISSSGANVLTF | TGTGCCAGCATCTCCAGCTCTGGGGCCAACGTCCTGACTTTC
TRBJ1-5 | - | TRBV28 | - | CASSLFQNQPQHF | TGTGCCAGCAGTTTATTTCAGAATCAGCCCCAGCATTTT